This T cell receptor (beta chain) comes out of a study of T-cell memory formation after mild COVID-19 (dated by TCRdb to about 2021). At the level of the whole study: TCR sequence clusters from the two donors were largely donor specific. In two donors, T-cell clones that expanded and contracted after mild COVID-19 were followed by sequencing TCRalpha and TCRbeta repertoires longitudinally. Two young, previously healthy adult volunteers, one female and one male, were included in the cohort.

A remark on this clonotype: Its antigen remains unidentified. Within one base of it there is no much larger clone, and no base qualities were kept.

The data were produced on an Illumina NovaSeq 6000. cDNA libraries for TCRalpha and TCRbeta were prepared by 5'RACE using constant-segment primers, with sample barcodes and unique molecular identifiers added. Trizol reagent was used to extract RNA from every sample. Libraries were amplified in two PCR steps, with a second sample barcode and Illumina TruSeq adapters added in the second step. Sequencing of the libraries was done on an Illumina NovaSeq, producing 2 x 150 bp paired-end reads. The original methods were these. Demultiplexing of reads and collapsing into UMI-guided consensus sequences were performed with migec v1.2.7. Using mixcr v2.1.11, UMI consensuses were aligned to TRA and TRB V and J templates and then assembled into clonotypes. A clonotype was counted as expanded or contracted only when both edgeR and NoisET called the clonotype significant, with the noise models trained on biological replicates. For edgeR calls, the cutoffs were a false discovery rate-adjusted p below 0.01 and a log2 fold-change threshold of 1. PCA with hierarchical clustering of max-normalized trajectories of the 1000 most abundant clonotypes was used as exploratory dynamics analysis. Separately sequenced CD4+ and CD8+ repertoires were used to assign a CD4 or CD8 phenotype to each responding clone. TCRdb itself trimmed the public reads at Q25 with fastp, ran MiXCR and retained productive beta chains. Rows with a matching CDR3 protein are joined into one entry that keeps the most common DNA and genes. TCRdb's processing, not the authors', yielded these V and J calls. For this sample there are about 160,000 distinct CDR3 sequences; 31% appear just once. The leading ten clones occupy approximately 12% of the sample.

Its CDR3 holds 14 amino acids, cysteine through phenylalanine. The read is trimmed to its CDR3 DNA, 42 bases read in frame from base 1. Relative to germline, V is missing 6 bases and J is missing 8 bases, with 7 bases of the junction outside any gene match. Ficoll-Paque density gradient centrifugation was used to isolate PBMCs. Overall results and qualifications from the work: The study covered only a couple of mild cases, and larger cohorts including severe cases with pre-infection samples were considered necessary. From day 15 to 85, contracting clones showed balanced CD4/CD8 phenotypes, whereas a second wave of clones that expanded from day 15 to 37 leaned towards CD4+. Whether the second-wave clones peaking on day 37 were SARS-CoV-2 specific was not confirmed. Contracting CD4+ clones appeared mostly in the CM and EM memory subsets, whereas CD8+ clones were enriched in EMRA. Some responding clones were found in pre-infection memory, which suggests that pre-existing cross-reactive memory T cells took part in the SARS-CoV-2 response.

The sequenced sample consisted of PBMCs or a T cell subset sorted from them (not recorded which). The V and J segments used are TRBV12-3 or TRBV12-4 and TRBJ2-1; 10 bases in between match TRBD1. The sequence was obtained from an adult woman who had mild COVID-19 (a few samples of this study predate the infection). The sample titles of this study are shuffled in the database, so cell type and time point are left out; the donor was told from shared clones. CDR3 protein: CASRRGQGGDEQFF. The DNA is as follows: TGTGCCAGCAGGCGCGGACAGGGGGGCGATGAGCAGTTCTTC.